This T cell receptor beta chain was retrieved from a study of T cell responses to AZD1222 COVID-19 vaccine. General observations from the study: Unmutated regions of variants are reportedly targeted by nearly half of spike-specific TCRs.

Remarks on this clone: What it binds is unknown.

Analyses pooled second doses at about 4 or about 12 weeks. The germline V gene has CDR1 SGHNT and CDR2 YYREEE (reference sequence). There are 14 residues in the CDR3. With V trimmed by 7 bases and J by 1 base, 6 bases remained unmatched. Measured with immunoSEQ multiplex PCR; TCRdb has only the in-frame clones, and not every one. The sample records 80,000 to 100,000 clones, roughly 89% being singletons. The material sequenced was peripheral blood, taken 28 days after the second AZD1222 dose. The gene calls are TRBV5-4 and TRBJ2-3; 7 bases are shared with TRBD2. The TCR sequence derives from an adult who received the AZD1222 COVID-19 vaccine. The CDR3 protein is CASGSRGGTDTQYF. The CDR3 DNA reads TGTGCCAGCGGCTCTCGGGGGGGCACAGATACGCAGTATTTT.